The rows below give T cell receptor beta chains drawn from one sample of a study of T-cell reconstitution after alpha-beta-depleted transplantation in children. MiXCR was run by TCRdb on the PCR reads, yielding one entry per CDR3 protein. The repertoire consists of about 640,000 distinct CDR3 sequences, with over 15% occurring once and the leading ten covering over 0.95%. The sequencing here drew on PBMCs from the stem cell graft donor, taken from the stem cell graft. The receptors come from a human donor who donated a stem cell graft to a child with acute myeloid leukemia. CDR3s include the opening cysteine and the closing phenylalanine or tryptophan. D genes are given only for firm matches. For some rows the clone size is stated as once, few or many, or as a class when expanded; others skip it.

CDR3aa	CDR3nt	v_gene	j_gene	d_gene	abundance
CSASLGDNQPQHF	TGCAGTGCCTCCCTGGGTGATAATCAGCCCCAGCATTTT	TRBV20-1	TRBJ1-5	.	many
CSVEDPPAGTYNEQFF	TGCAGCGTTGAAGATCCCCCAGCGGGGACCTACAATGAGCAGTTCTTC	TRBV29-1	TRBJ2-1	TRBD2	.
CASSLGQGLGQPQHF	TGCGCCAGCAGCTTGGGGCAGGGGTTAGGTCAGCCCCAGCATTTT	TRBV5-1	TRBJ1-5	.	.
CASSTRGGGEKLFF	TGTGCCAGCAGCACCCGAGGGGGTGGGGAAAAACTGTTTTTT	TRBV7-9	TRBJ1-4	.	.
CSVPSWREAIYGYTF	TGCAGCGTACCTTCGTGGAGGGAGGCCATCTATGGCTACACCTTC	TRBV29-1	TRBJ1-2	.	many
CASSLGTRQPQHF	TGTGCCAGCAGTTTGGGTACGCGTCAGCCCCAGCATTTT	TRBV27	TRBJ1-5	.	many
CSARQSASGYTF	TGCAGTGCTAGGCAGTCAGCAAGTGGCTACACCTTC	TRBV20-1	TRBJ1-2	.	few
CSAPQGVGQPQHF	TGCAGTGCTCCACAGGGGGTCGGTCAGCCCCAGCATTTT	TRBV20-1	TRBJ1-5	TRBD1	many
CASSLGRGGPDTQYF	TGTGCCAGCAGCTTAGGAAGGGGGGGGCCAGATACGCAGTATTTT	TRBV7-2	TRBJ2-3	.	many
CSAKDGGRNTEAFF	TGCAGTGCTAAGGACGGGGGCCGGAACACTGAAGCTTTCTTT	TRBV20-1	TRBJ1-1	.	many
CASSFHRGDRDIQYF	TGTGCCAGCAGCTTCCATAGGGGGGACAGGGACATTCAGTACTTC	TRBV7-2	TRBJ2-4	TRBD1	.
CASSQDNNRGAYF	TGTGCCAGCAGCCAAGATAATAATAGGGGGGCGTACTTC	TRBV3-1	TRBJ2-7	.	.
CASALEEKLFF	TGTGCCAGCGCCCTCGAAGAAAAACTGTTTTTT	TRBV7-9	TRBJ1-4	.	.
CSARGGTLVEISPLHF	TGCAGTGCTAGAGGAGGGACGCTAGTGGAAATTTCACCCCTCCACTTT	TRBV20-1	TRBJ1-6	.	many
CSASPGARSYNSPLHF	TGCAGTGCTAGCCCAGGAGCTAGGTCCTATAATTCACCCCTCCACTTT	TRBV20-1	TRBJ1-6	.	.
CASSPFRGPNTGELFF	TGCGCCAGCAGCCCATTCCGGGGGCCGAACACCGGGGAGCTGTTTTTT	TRBV4-3	TRBJ2-2	.	.
CASSLAGGASTEQFF	TGTGCCAGCAGCTTAGCCGGGGGGGCCAGCACTGAGCAGTTCTTC	TRBV7-9	TRBJ2-1	TRBD2	few
CSASSSFNQPQHF	TGCAGTGCTAGTAGCAGCTTTAATCAGCCCCAGCATTTT	TRBV20-1	TRBJ1-5	.	.
CATSRDLGSGYQETQYF	TGTGCCACCAGCAGAGATCTGGGTAGCGGGTACCAAGAGACCCAGTACTTC	TRBV15	TRBJ2-5	TRBD2	.
CTTGADTQYF	TGTACCACAGGGGCAGATACGCAGTATTTT	TRBV6-1	TRBJ2-3	TRBD1	.
CASSYSVRDTQYF	TGTGCCAGCAGTTACTCGGTTCGAGATACGCAGTATTTT	TRBV6-5	TRBJ2-3	.	many
CAIAGTGGYNEQFF	TGTGCCATCGCCGGGACAGGGGGCTACAATGAGCAGTTCTTC	TRBV10-3	TRBJ2-1	TRBD1	few
CASSAQLGQDGGNTIYF	TGTGCCAGCAGCGCACAACTAGGACAGGACGGAGGAAACACCATATATTTT	TRBV9	TRBJ1-3	TRBD1	.
CASSQAVASTDTHYF	TGTGCCAGCAGCCAAGCAGTCGCTAGCACAGATACGCATTATTTT	TRBV14	TRBJ2-3	.	few
CASSIHRDRTEAFF	TGTGCCAGCAGTATCCACAGGGATCGCACTGAAGCTTTCTTT	TRBV27	TRBJ1-1	.	few
CATSDLRDRGTYEQYF	TGTGCCACCAGTGATCTCCGGGACAGGGGGACCTACGAGCAGTACTTC	TRBV24-1	TRBJ2-7	TRBD1	many
CSVTRSSYNEQFF	TGCAGCGTAACACGGAGCTCCTACAATGAGCAGTTCTTC	TRBV29-1	TRBJ2-1	.	many
CSVEVGRGRANYGYTF	TGCAGCGTTGAAGTAGGCCGGGGCAGGGCGAACTATGGCTACACCTTC	TRBV29-1	TRBJ1-2	.	.
CASRWGQGIRSEAFF	TGCGCCAGCAGGTGGGGACAGGGGATCCGGAGTGAAGCTTTCTTT	TRBV5-1	TRBJ1-1	TRBD1	few
CSARDPSGSSYNEQFF	TGCAGTGCTAGAGACCCTAGCGGGAGCTCCTACAATGAGCAGTTCTTC	TRBV20-1	TRBJ2-1	TRBD2	few
CASSSQGRETQYF	TGCGCCAGCAGCTCACAGGGGAGAGAGACCCAGTACTTC	TRBV5-1	TRBJ2-5	TRBD1	many
CASTGRYTGELFF	TGTGCCAGCACGGGACGGTACACCGGGGAGCTGTTTTTT	TRBV6-2/TRBV6-3	TRBJ2-2	.	.
CSARDSLAANEQFF	TGCAGTGCTAGAGATTCACTAGCGGCGAATGAGCAGTTCTTC	TRBV20-1	TRBJ2-1	TRBD2	.
CSAPRLAGGTDTQYF	TGCAGTGCTCCCCGACTAGCGGGGGGGACAGATACGCAGTATTTT	TRBV20-1	TRBJ2-3	TRBD2	many
CASSLVGGAEQYF	TGTGCCAGCAGCTTAGTAGGGGGAGCCGAGCAGTACTTC	TRBV13	TRBJ2-7	.	many
CASRTGTHQETQYF	TGCGCCAGCAGGACAGGGACACATCAAGAGACCCAGTACTTC	TRBV5-1	TRBJ2-5	TRBD1	many
CSARTISSYNEQFF	TGCAGTGCTAGGACTATAAGCTCCTACAATGAGCAGTTCTTC	TRBV20-1	TRBJ2-1	.	many
CASSLWGRKETQYF	TGTGCCAGCAGTTTATGGGGGAGGAAGGAGACCCAGTACTTC	TRBV27	TRBJ2-5	.	.
CSARAGEDWTNYGYTF	TGCAGTGCTAGAGCCGGAGAGGACTGGACTAACTATGGCTACACCTTC	TRBV20-1	TRBJ1-2	.	.
CASSHGDRLERYGYTF	TGTGCCAGCAGCCACGGAGACAGGCTCGAGAGATATGGCTACACCTTC	TRBV14	TRBJ1-2	.	many
CSARRGVEEKLFF	TGCAGTGCTAGACGAGGGGTTGAAGAAAAACTGTTTTTT	TRBV20-1	TRBJ1-4	.	many
CSARDADRNYEQYF	TGCAGTGCTAGAGATGCGGACAGAAACTACGAGCAGTACTTC	TRBV20-1	TRBJ2-7	.	few
CASSPPGQGISGELFF	TGTGCCAGCAGTCCACCCGGACAGGGGATATCCGGGGAGCTGTTTTTT	TRBV12-3/TRBV12-4	TRBJ2-2	TRBD1	few
CASSPGTGEVTGELFF	TGTGCCAGCAGCCCCGGGACAGGGGAGGTGACCGGGGAGCTGTTTTTT	TRBV7-7	TRBJ2-2	TRBD1	.
CASSPSSGLAGSSYNEQFF	TGTGCCAGCAGCCCGAGCTCGGGACTAGCGGGGAGCTCCTACAATGAGCAGTTCTTC	TRBV9	TRBJ2-1	TRBD2	few
CASSSPPGYEQYF	TGTGCCAGCAGCTCGCCCCCAGGGTACGAGCAGTACTTC	TRBV7-2	TRBJ2-7	.	many
CASSYGLGSEKLFF	TGTGCCAGCAGTTACGGGTTGGGCAGTGAAAAACTGTTTTTT	TRBV6-5	TRBJ1-4	.	few
CASSPTGGHVTDTQYF	TGTGCCAGCAGCCCCACGGGCGGCCACGTCACAGATACGCAGTATTTT	TRBV27	TRBJ2-3	.	few
CSAKGTGRTYISFTEAFF	TGCAGTGCTAAAGGGACAGGGAGGACGTATATAAGCTTCACTGAAGCTTTCTTT	TRBV20-1	TRBJ1-1	TRBD1	many
CATSDWTSGGNEQFF	TGTGCCACCAGTGATTGGACTAGCGGGGGCAATGAGCAGTTCTTC	TRBV24-1	TRBJ2-1	TRBD2	few
CASSLWRNQPQHF	TGTGCCAGCAGTTTGTGGAGAAATCAGCCCCAGCATTTT	TRBV12-3/TRBV12-4	TRBJ1-5	.	few
CASTGGRGGELFF	TGTGCCAGCACGGGGGGCCGTGGCGGGGAGCTGTTTTTT	TRBV9	TRBJ2-2	.	few